The 22 T cell receptor beta chains below come from one sample, sequenced in a study of siplizumab effects on memory and regulatory T cells. The method was immunoSEQ multiplex PCR; TCRdb's version includes in-frame clones alone and lacks a portion of them. The table has 100,000 or so clones, over 90% seen once; the top ten hold around 11%. The specimen sequenced was non-Treg CD4+ T cells sorted from blood. Receptors were obtained from a human donor in good health.

The V and J genes are TRBV27 and TRBJ2-5; D remains ambiguous. CDR1 and CDR2 from the germline V gene are MNHEY and SMNVEV (reference sequence). This CDR3 comprises 13 residues. Trimming stripped 2 bases from V and 5 bases from J, with 9 bases between. The CDR3 sequence is CASSLRLGETQYF. The CDR3 region has the DNA TGTGCCAGCAGTTTAAGGCTGGGGGAGACCCAGTACTTC.

The genes are TRBV11-3 and TRBJ2-7; TRBD1 matches at 8 bases. Germline loops: CDR1 SGHNT, CDR2 YENEEA. V dropped 6 bases and J dropped 3; count of bases not matched to a gene: 10. The CDR3 has 15 amino acids. The CDR3 DNA sequence: TGTGCCAGCAGTACACGCCGGGACAGGTACTACGAGCAGTACTTC. Translating it yields CASSTRRDRYYEQYF.

This sequence joins TRBV7-2 and TRBJ2-3; TRBD1 might be the D (6 bases). The ends were cut back, 1 base at V and 4 bases at J, with 12 bases in the middle. Per the germline V gene, CDR1 is SGHTA and CDR2 is FQGNSA. This CDR3 is built from 15 residues. The CDR3 region has the DNA TGTGCCAGCAGCTTAGGGGCAGGGGTACCAGATACGCAGTATTTT. It encodes CASSLGAGVPDTQYF.

This clone was detected once. CDR3 sequence (DNA): TGTGCCAGCAGTTACCAGTTTAGCTCCTACAATGAGCAGTTCTTC. Its protein product is CASSYQFSSYNEQFF. The V gene is TRBV6-6, the J gene TRBJ2-1; no clear D gene. V was shortened by 2 bases and J by 0 bases, with 8 bases between the two germline ends. The CDR3 has 15 amino acids. Germline CDR1 is MNHNY and CDR2 is SVGAGI (reference sequence).

The chain joins TRBV6-1 to TRBJ1-5; D not resolved. The CDR3 spans 15 residues. CDR1 and CDR2 (germline): MNHNS, SASEGT. V was trimmed by 4 bases and J by 3 bases, leaving 13 bases between them. CDR3 nucleotide sequence: TGTGCCAGCAGTGGTCGGTGGGAGGTCAATCAGCCCCAGCATTTT. Amino acids: CASSGRWEVNQPQHF.

V usage is TRBV30 and J usage is TRBJ2-7; D may be TRBD2 (6 bases). The V gene lost 2 bases and the J gene lost 4 bases, with 9 bases spanning the gap. CDR3 length: 12 residues. Per the germline V gene, CDR1 is GTSNPN and CDR2 is SVGIG (reference sequence). Written as DNA, the CDR3 is TGTGCCTGGAGTCCGGGACTTTACGAGCAGTACTTC. Residues: CAWSPGLYEQYF.

This clone has just one count. This chain joins TRBV6-5 and TRBJ1-5; D ambiguous. Germline V gene lookup returns CDR1 MNHEY and CDR2 SVGAGI. The CDR3 totals 13 residues. V lost 2 bases, J lost 4 bases, and 6 bases lay in between. The CDR3, as DNA: TGTGCCAGCAGTTACCGAGAGAATCAGCCCCAGCATTTT. Amino acids: CASSYRENQPQHF.

The rearrangement links TRBV11-2 to TRBJ2-7; TRBD2 is a possible D gene (6 bases). The germline V and J ends were trimmed by 6 bases and 6 bases, with 15 bases remaining between them. Germline CDR1 and CDR2: SGHAT and FQNNGV. This CDR3 is built from 13 residues. The CDR3 nucleotides read TGTGCCAGCAGTGAGGTAGCGGCGTCCGAGCAGTACTTC. It specifies CASSEVAASEQYF.

V usage is TRBV4-1 and J usage is TRBJ1-2; tentatively, D is TRBD1 (5 bases). Germline loops: CDR1 MGHRA, CDR2 YSYEKL. V gave up 3 bases and J gave up 2 bases, with 16 bases separating them. The CDR3 spans 16 residues. The chain's CDR3 is CASSQTHGAANYGYTF. The CDR3 coding sequence is TGCGCCAGCAGCCAGACCCATGGGGCAGCAAACTATGGCTACACCTTC.

This chain connects TRBV7-9 to TRBJ2-4, with 9 bases aligning to TRBD1. The CDR3 is 15 amino acids. CDR1 is SEHNR, CDR2 FQNEAQ, per germline (reference sequence). Losses at the gene ends were 3 bases for V and 8 bases for J; bases not matched to a gene: 8. The CDR3 DNA is TGTGCCAGCAGCTTCGGGGACAGGGATGAGGACATTCAGTACTTC. This encodes CASSFGDRDEDIQYF.

The chain has TRBV9 and TRBJ1-3; D is ambiguous. Germline-derived CDR1 and CDR2 are SGDLS and YYNGEE. With 0 bases removed from V and 0 bases from J, the gap between germline ends came to 13 bases. The CDR3 is 17 residues long. CDR3 amino acids: CASSVVPGGSSGNTIYF. In DNA form, the CDR3 reads TGTGCCAGCAGCGTAGTCCCAGGAGGGAGCTCTGGAAACACCATATATTTT. The entire variable domain, with the rest obtained from reference TRBV9 and TRBJ1-3, is as follows: DSGVTQTPKHLITATGQRVTLRCSPRSGDLSVYWYQQSLDQGLQFLIQYYNGEERAKGNILERFSAQQFPDLHSELNLSSLELGDSALYFCASSVVPGGSSGNTIYFGEGSWLTVV.

This clone was seen a few times. This chain joins TRBV19 and TRBJ2-7; 14 bases align to TRBD2. Germline values: CDR1 LNHDA, CDR2 SQIVND (reference sequence). This CDR3 is built from 14 residues. V shed 5 bases and J 7 bases; nucleotides not matched to a gene: 4. CDR3 in amino acids: CASSPWTSGREQYF. CDR3 nucleotide sequence: TGTGCCAGTAGTCCCTGGACTAGCGGGAGGGAGCAGTACTTC. Using reference TRBV19 and TRBJ2-7 for the parts outside the CDR3, the full variable domain is DGGITQSPKYLFRKEGQNVTLSCEQNLNHDAMYWYRQDPGQGLRLIYYSQIVNDFQKGDIAEGYSVSREKKESFPLTVTSAQKNPTAFYLCASSPWTSGREQYFGPGTRLTVT.

The rearrangement links TRBV19 to TRBJ1-1; a possible D gene is TRBD1 (6 bases). Germline V gene lookup returns CDR1 LNHDA and CDR2 SQIVND (reference sequence). V was clipped by 2 bases and J by 6 bases, with 16 bases between them. CDR3 length equals 15 residues. The CDR3 DNA reads as TGTGCCAGTAGTATAACATTGGGGGCACGCGCTGAAGCTTTCTTT. It encodes CASSITLGARAEAFF.

The chain employs TRBV9 and TRBJ2-5; tentative D call: TRBD1 (7 bases). The CDR3 totals 13 residues. Germline V gene data show CDR1 as SGDLS and CDR2 as YYNGEE. Trimming left V 2 bases short and J 4 bases short, with 9 bases between. The CDR3 here is CASSVQGGETQYF. DNA for the CDR3: TGTGCCAGCAGCGTCCAGGGGGGAGAGACCCAGTACTTC.

This clone has a handful of counts. Other DNA variants within this sample encode the same CDR3. The chain recombines TRBV19 with TRBJ1-4, with 8 bases identical to TRBD1. The CDR3 extends over 14 amino acids. CDR1 is LNHDA and CDR2 is SQIVND in the germline V gene (reference sequence). The V segment lost 7 bases and the J segment 7 bases; nucleotides outside the gene matches: 8. CDR3 coding DNA: TGTGCCAGTACCCCGACAGGGGATGGTGAAAAACTGTTTTTT. Protein sequence: CASTPTGDGEKLFF. Filled out from reference TRBV19 and TRBJ1-4, the complete variable domain reads DGGITQSPKYLFRKEGQNVTLSCEQNLNHDAMYWYRQDPGQGLRLIYYSQIVNDFQKGDIAEGYSVSREKKESFPLTVTSAQKNPTAFYLCASTPTGDGEKLFFGSGTQLSVL.

This chain uses TRBV15 with TRBJ2-6; the D is unclear. V lost 1 base and J lost 0, with 1 base in between. The CDR3 is made up of 14 amino acids. Germline V gene data show CDR1 as LNHNV and CDR2 as YYDKDF (reference sequence). The CDR3: CATSRGSGANVLTF. CDR3 coding DNA: TGTGCCACCAGCAGAGGCTCTGGGGCCAACGTCCTGACTTTC.

V is TRBV10-3 and J is TRBJ2-2; no definite D call. Looked up from germline, CDR1 is ENHRY and CDR2 is SYGVKD. The V gene lost 0 bases and the J gene lost 4 bases, with 9 bases spanning the gap. This CDR3 contains 15 residues. The CDR3 spells CAISESNSGTGELFF. DNA for the CDR3: TGTGCCATCAGTGAGTCGAATTCGGGCACCGGGGAGCTGTTTTTT.

The J gene is TRBJ2-3, the V gene TRBV28; 12 nucleotides align to TRBD2. The CDR3 has 15 residues. With 6 bases clipped from V and 5 bases from J, the junction kept 6 bases outside the gene matches. The germline V gene encodes CDR1 MDHEN and CDR2 SYDVKM. The CDR3 DNA reads as TGTGCCAGCAGGTGGACTAGCGGGAAAGTAGATACGCAGTATTTT. Translation gives CASRWTSGKVDTQYF.

The gene calls are TRBV6-6 and TRBJ1-3; TRBD1 might be the D (5 bases). Germline V gene lookup returns CDR1 MNHNY and CDR2 SVGAGI (reference sequence). This CDR3 is built from 14 residues. V lost 6 bases and J lost 4, with 13 bases in between. CDR3 loop: CASSQSGAGNTIYF. The CDR3 coding sequence is TGTGCCAGCAGCCAGAGTGGGGCGGGAAACACCATATATTTT.

This clone showed up just a few times. This chain connects TRBV11-2 to TRBJ1-5; possibly TRBD1 for D (6 bases). Germline CDR1 reads SGHAT; CDR2 reads FQNNGV. V was cut by 5 bases and J by 5 bases, with 10 bases left in between. This CDR3 is 13 amino acids long. The CDR3 bases are TGTGCCAGCAGCGAAGGGACACATCAGCCCCAGCATTTT. Protein: CASSEGTHQPQHF.

The chain uses TRBV6-5 and TRBJ2-7; D is undetermined. CDR1 is MNHEY, CDR2 SVGAGI, per germline. V lost 6 bases and J 5 bases, leaving 14 bases between the germline ends. This CDR3 is 13 amino acids long. DNA of the CDR3: TGTGCCAGCAGGACGGGCGGTGACAACGAGCAGTACTTC. This sequence encodes CASRTGGDNEQYF.

V usage is TRBV11-1 and J usage is TRBJ2-2, with TRBD2 identical over 10 bases. The V and J ends lost 1 base and 1 base, in that order; junction bases with no gene match: 0. The V gene's germline CDR1 is SGHAT and CDR2 FQDESV (reference sequence). This CDR3 region has 16 residues. This CDR3 reads CASSLGLAGNTGELFF. DNA for the CDR3: TGTGCCAGCAGCTTAGGACTAGCGGGGAACACCGGGGAGCTGTTTTTT.